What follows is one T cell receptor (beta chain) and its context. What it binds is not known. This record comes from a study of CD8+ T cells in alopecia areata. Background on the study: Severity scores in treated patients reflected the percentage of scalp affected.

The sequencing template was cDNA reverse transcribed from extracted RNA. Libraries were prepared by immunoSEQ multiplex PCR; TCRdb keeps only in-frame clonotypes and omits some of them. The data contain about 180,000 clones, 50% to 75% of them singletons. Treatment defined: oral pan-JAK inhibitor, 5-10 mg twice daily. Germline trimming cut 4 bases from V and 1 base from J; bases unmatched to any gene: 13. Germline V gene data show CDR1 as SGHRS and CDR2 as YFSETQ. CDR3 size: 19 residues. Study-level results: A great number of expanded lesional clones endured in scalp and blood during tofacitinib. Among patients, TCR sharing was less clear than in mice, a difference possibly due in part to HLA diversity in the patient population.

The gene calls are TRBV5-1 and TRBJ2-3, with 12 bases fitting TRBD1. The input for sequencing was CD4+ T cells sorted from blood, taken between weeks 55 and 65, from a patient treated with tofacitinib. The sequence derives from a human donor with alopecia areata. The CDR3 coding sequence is TGCGCCAGCAGCCTTCCGGGACAGGGGGCCACTTCCCGCACAGATACGCAGTATTTT. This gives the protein CASSLPGQGATSRTDTQYF.